The 19 T cell receptor beta chains below all came from one sample that was sequenced in a study of shared clonotypes between healthy human individuals. The table came from immunoSEQ multiplex PCR; TCRdb's copy has only in-frame clones and leaves some out. This sample has more than 2,000,000 clones, with over 85% found just once. Sequencing input: naive CD4+ T cells sorted from blood. Subset: CD45RA+ positively selected. The receptors here all came from a man aged 18 to 35 in good health.

The rearrangement uses TRBV5-6 and TRBJ1-1; no clear D. The V gene lost 3 bases and the J gene lost 11 bases, with 20 bases spanning the gap. The CDR3 runs to 14 residues. Germline values: CDR1 SGHDT, CDR2 YYEEEE. CDR3 loop: CASSSTARPPIAFF. Written as DNA, the CDR3 is TGTGCCAGCAGCTCCACGGCGAGACCCCCGATCGCTTTCTTT. Together with reference TRBV5-6 and TRBJ1-1, the CDR3 gives the full variable domain: DAGVTQSPTHLIKTRGQQVTLRCSPKSGHDTVSWYQQALGQGPQFIFQYYEEEERQRGNFPDRFSGHQFPNYSSELNVNALLLGDSALYLCASSSTARPPIAFFGQGTRLTVV.

A word on this clone: The same CDR3 arises from other DNA sequences in this sample as well. The V call is TRBV7-3, the J call TRBJ1-1, with 7 bases aligning to TRBD1. From germline, CDR1 is SGHTA and CDR2 FQGTGA. The CDR3 length is 15 residues. Germline trimming cut 0 bases from V and 1 base from J; bases unmatched to any gene: 2. The CDR3 is CASSLTGTANTEAFF. The DNA for the CDR3 is TGTGCCAGCAGCTTAACAGGGACAGCGAACACTGAAGCTTTCTTT.

This chain uses TRBV18 with TRBJ2-1; D ambiguous. CDR1 is KGHSH and CDR2 is LQKENI in the germline V gene. V gave up 0 bases and J gave up 0 bases, with 9 bases separating them. This CDR3 has 16 amino acids. CDR3 loop: CASSPPVGSSYNEQFF. The CDR3, as DNA: TGTGCCAGCTCACCACCGGTCGGTAGCTCCTACAATGAGCAGTTCTTC.

V gene TRBV27 combines with J gene TRBJ2-2; D perhaps matches TRBD2 (6 bases). CDR1 is MNHEY and CDR2 is SMNVEV in the germline V gene (reference sequence). The CDR3 is 15 residues long. The V end lost 0 bases, the J end lost 5 bases, and 10 bases lay between the germline ends. The CDR3 coding sequence is TGTGCCAGCAGTTTATCGGGGGGTCTTACCGGGGAGCTGTTTTTT. It specifies CASSLSGGLTGELFF.

The chain has TRBV4-1 and TRBJ2-7, with D maybe TRBD1 (6 bases). The germline V gene encodes CDR1 MGHRA and CDR2 YSYEKL. The V gene lost 0 bases and the J gene lost 2 bases, with 11 bases spanning the gap. The CDR3 covers 15 residues. The CDR3 DNA reads TGCGCCAGCAGCCAAGAACCGGGACAACCCTACGAGCAGTACTTC. This codes for CASSQEPGQPYEQYF.

The chain carries TRBV6-1 and TRBJ2-2, with TRBD1 matching 10 bases. This CDR3 comprises 14 residues. Germline V gene sequence: CDR1 MNHNS, CDR2 SASEGT. V was clipped by 6 bases and J by 4 bases; unmatched bases: 2. This chain's CDR3 is CASSRDRGTGELFF. CDR3 coding DNA: TGTGCCAGCAGCCGGGACAGGGGCACCGGGGAGCTGTTTTTT.

This clone has only one observation. The same CDR3 arises from other DNA sequences in this sample as well. This rearrangement joins TRBV14 to TRBJ2-7, with 9 positions matching TRBD1. After removal of 4 bases from V and 4 bases from J, the junction contained 5 bases not matched to a gene. CDR3 length: 14 amino acids. Germline lookup yields CDR1 SGHDN and CDR2 FVKESK. The chain's CDR3 is CASSRTGTGYEQYF. As DNA, the CDR3 is TGTGCCAGCAGCCGAACCGGGACAGGGTACGAGCAGTACTTC.

The J gene is TRBJ1-3, the V gene TRBV6-5, with D uncertain. Germline V lookup: CDR1 MNHEY, CDR2 SVGAGI. The CDR3 extends over 14 amino acids. V lost 5 bases and J 0 bases, leaving 8 bases between the germline ends. The CDR3 nucleotides are TGTGCCAGCAGTAGGGCCAGCTCTGGAAACACCATATATTTT. This gives the protein CASSRASSGNTIYF.

The chain recombines TRBV6-1 with TRBJ1-5; TRBD1 matches 7 bases. Germline CDR1 MNHNS, CDR2 SASEGT. The CDR3 extends over 14 amino acids. V was pared by 4 bases and J by 3 bases, with 3 bases of the junction left unmatched. CDR3 loop: CASSVGTVNQPQHF. CDR3 sequence (DNA): TGTGCCAGCAGTGTAGGGACAGTCAATCAGCCCCAGCATTTT.

The CDR3 sequence: CASSPPTAGVFNEQYF. The CDR3 DNA reads as TGTGCCAGCTCACCACCGACCGCGGGAGTGTTTAACGAGCAGTACTTC. The chain is built from TRBV18 and TRBJ2-7; 7 bases line up with TRBD2. The V segment lost 0 bases and the J segment 5 bases; nucleotides outside the gene matches: 10. This CDR3 is built from 16 residues. Germline V gene lookup returns CDR1 KGHSH and CDR2 LQKENI.

The chain has TRBV28 and TRBJ2-1; 12 nucleotides agree with TRBD2. Germline V gives CDR1 MDHEN, CDR2 SYDVKM. The CDR3 contains 16 residues. V shed 4 bases and J 3 bases; nucleotides not matched to a gene: 4. DNA of the CDR3: TGTGCCAGCAGTTCCCTAGCGGGGGGGTTCTACAATGAGCAGTTCTTC. It is translated as CASSSLAGGFYNEQFF.

The chain joins TRBV30 to TRBJ2-7, with 8 positions matching TRBD2. The CDR3 runs to 16 residues. After removal of 0 bases from V and 1 base from J, the junction contained 8 bases not matched to a gene. Germline V gene lookup returns CDR1 GTSNPN and CDR2 SVGIG (reference sequence). CDR3 coding DNA: TGTGCCTGGAGTGTACGTATTAGCGGGGTTTCCTACGAGCAGTACTTC. Its translation: CAWSVRISGVSYEQYF.

This clone was recorded a few times. This chain connects TRBV15 to TRBJ1-4; D unclear. Trimming shortened V by 0 bases and J by 5 bases, and 13 bases separated the two germline ends. In germline, CDR1 is LNHNV, CDR2 YYDKDF (reference sequence). This CDR3 spans 16 amino acids. CDR3 sequence reads: CATSRDKTVGNEKLFF. As DNA, the CDR3 is TGTGCCACCAGCAGAGATAAGACTGTGGGGAATGAAAAACTGTTTTTT.

The chain is built from TRBV5-1 and TRBJ2-7, with 9 bases matching TRBD2. The CDR3 consists of 17 residues. Germline V gene sequence: CDR1 SGHRS, CDR2 YFSETQ. V gave up 0 bases and J gave up 2 bases; unmatched junction bases: 9. In DNA, the CDR3 is TGCGCCAGCAGCTTGGTACTAGAGGCGGGAGGGCCCTACGAGCAGTACTTC. Protein product: CASSLVLEAGGPYEQYF.

J is TRBJ2-7 and V is TRBV7-8; possibly TRBD2 for D (6 bases). Trimming removed 0 bases at V and 6 bases at J, with 12 bases between. The length of the CDR3 is 14 residues. Germline V lookup: CDR1 SGHVS, CDR2 FQNEAQ. The CDR3, as DNA: TGTGCCAGCAGCTTAGCGGGACTTCCCAGCGAGCAGTACTTC. This encodes CASSLAGLPSEQYF.

The sample holds one count of this clone. This same CDR3 is encoded by further DNA sequences in the sample. The chain is built from TRBV6-1 and TRBJ1-1, with 8 bases fitting TRBD1. The CDR3 runs to 14 residues. CDR1 is MNHNS, CDR2 SASEGT, per germline. With V trimmed by 3 bases and J by 1 base, 1 base remained unmatched. The CDR3 reads CASSEGTGNTEAFF. The CDR3 coding sequence is TGTGCCAGCAGTGAGGGGACAGGGAACACTGAAGCTTTCTTT.

This clone was detected only a few times. V gene TRBV10-3 combines with J gene TRBJ1-1; 10 nucleotides line up with TRBD1. The CDR3 extends over 15 amino acids. Germline trimming cut 3 bases from V and 4 bases from J; bases unmatched to any gene: 5. Germline-derived CDR1 and CDR2 are ENHRY and SYGVKD. The DNA for the CDR3 is TGTGCCATCAGTGACAGGGACAGGGGTTCCACTGAAGCTTTCTTT. Its protein product is CAISDRDRGSTEAFF.

The rearrangement links TRBV7-3 to TRBJ2-1; 13 bases fit TRBD2. The CDR3 contains 17 residues. Losses at the gene ends were 4 bases for V and 8 bases for J; bases not matched to a gene: 11. CDR1 and CDR2 from the germline V gene are SGHTA and FQGTGA. CDR3 DNA: TGTGCCAGCAGCTCTCCCACCGGGACTAGCGGGATTCATGAGCAGTTCTTC. Protein: CASSSPTGTSGIHEQFF.

The J gene is TRBJ2-2, the V gene TRBV5-6, with TRBD1 identical over 9 bases. CDR1 is SGHDT and CDR2 is YYEEEE in the germline V gene. CDR3 size: 15 residues. V lost 0 bases to trimming and J lost 5 bases; unmatched junction nucleotides: 2. CDR3: CASSLVTGGTGELFF. The CDR3 bases are TGTGCCAGCAGCTTGGTGACAGGGGGTACCGGGGAGCTGTTTTTT.